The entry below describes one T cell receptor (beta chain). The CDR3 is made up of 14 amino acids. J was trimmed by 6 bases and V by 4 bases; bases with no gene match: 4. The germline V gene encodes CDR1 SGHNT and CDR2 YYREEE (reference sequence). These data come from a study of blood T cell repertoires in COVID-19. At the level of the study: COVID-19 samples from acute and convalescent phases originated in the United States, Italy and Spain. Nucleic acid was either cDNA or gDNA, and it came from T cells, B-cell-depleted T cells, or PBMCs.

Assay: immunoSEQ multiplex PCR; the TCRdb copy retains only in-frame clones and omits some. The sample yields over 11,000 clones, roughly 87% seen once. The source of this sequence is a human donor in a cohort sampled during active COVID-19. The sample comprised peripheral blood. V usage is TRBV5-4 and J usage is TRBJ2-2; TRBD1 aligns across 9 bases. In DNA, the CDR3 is TGTGCCAGCAGCGCCCGACAGGGGGCCGGGGAGCTGTTTTTT. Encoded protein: CASSARQGAGELFF.